The 29 T cell receptor beta chains presented below share a single source sample, sequenced in a study of long-term antiretroviral therapy in people with HIV. They ran version v3.0 of the immunoSEQ assay at survey level. Profiling relied on immunoSEQ multiplex PCR, and the TCRdb table lists in-frame clones only, not all of them. This sample has 20,000 or so clones; about 80% occur once, and the top ten carry approximately 6.1%. The material sequenced was unsorted PBMCs, taken 4.4 years after starting antiretroviral therapy. The receptors originated from a young man with HIV.

The chain carries TRBV2 and TRBJ2-2; maybe TRBD2 (7 bases). CDR1 is SNHLY, CDR2 FYNNEI, per germline. V dropped 6 bases and J dropped 6 bases, with 17 bases sitting between them. There are 15 residues in the CDR3. CDR3 DNA: TGTGCCAGCAGACACGGGGGGCTTCGATCCGGGGAGCTGTTTTTT. Protein product: CASRHGGLRSGELFF. Variable domain in full (rest from reference TRBV2 and TRBJ2-2): EPEVTQTPSHQVTQMGQEVILRCVPISNHLYFYWYRQILGQKVEFLVSFYNNEISEKSEIFDDQFSVERPDGSNFTLKIRSTKLEDSAMYFCASRHGGLRSGELFFGEGSRLTVL.

This rearrangement joins TRBV21-1 to TRBJ2-5. TRBV21-1 is marked as a pseudogene. The CDR3 is 10 amino acids. The CDR3 DNA reads as TGTGCCAGCAGCCAAGAGACCCAGTACTTC. It specifies CASSQETQYF.

The V gene is TRBV27, the J gene TRBJ2-7; no clear D. CDR3 length equals 16 residues. The germline V and J ends were trimmed by 2 bases and 0 bases, with 14 bases remaining between them. Germline V gene lookup returns CDR1 MNHEY and CDR2 SMNVEV (reference sequence). The CDR3 DNA is TGTGCCAGCAGTTTACATGCAGTCCTCAGCTCCTACGAGCAGTACTTC. This translates into CASSLHAVLSSYEQYF.

The CDR3: CASSRTSGPTDTQYF. In nucleotides, the CDR3 is TGTGCCAGCAGCCGGACTAGCGGGCCCACAGATACGCAGTATTTT. The chain recombines TRBV6-6 with TRBJ2-3; TRBD2 matches at 11 bases. Germline V gene data show CDR1 as MNHNY and CDR2 as SVGAGI (reference sequence). The CDR3 is 15 residues long. With V trimmed by 6 bases and J by 2 bases, 4 bases remained unmatched.

The CDR3 is CASSQGSRVTEAFF. CDR3 DNA: TGTGCCAGCAGCCAAGGTTCCAGGGTCACTGAAGCTTTCTTT. J is TRBJ1-1 and V is TRBV14; maybe TRBD1 (5 bases). CDR1 and CDR2 (germline): SGHDN, FVKESK. Trimming shortened V by 1 base and J by 4 bases, and 10 bases separated the two germline ends. The CDR3 has 14 residues.

This chain joins TRBV6-4 and TRBJ2-1, with 13 bases aligning to TRBD2. V shed 3 bases and J 7 bases; nucleotides not matched to a gene: 0. The CDR3 covers 14 residues. Germline-derived CDR1 and CDR2 are MRHNA and SNTAGT. The CDR3 bases are TGTGCCAGCAGTGAGGGACTAGCGGGAAATGAGCAGTTCTTC. Its protein product is CASSEGLAGNEQFF.

The J gene is TRBJ2-1, the V gene TRBV6-4; TRBD2 is a possible D gene (5 bases). The V and J ends lost 0 bases and 7 bases respectively, with 10 bases between them. Per the germline V gene, CDR1 is MRHNA and CDR2 is SNTAGT. The CDR3 is 14 amino acids. This chain's CDR3 is CASSDSGVRNEQFF. In DNA, the CDR3 is TGTGCCAGCAGTGACTCCGGGGTACGGAATGAGCAGTTCTTC.

This chain links TRBV19 with TRBJ2-7; possibly TRBD1 or TRBD2 for D (5 bases each). This CDR3 has 17 amino acids. Germline V gives CDR1 LNHDA, CDR2 SQIVND (reference sequence). Trimming shortened V by 4 bases and J by 3 bases, and 22 bases separated the two germline ends. Here the CDR3 reads CASSTESEGRVNYEQYF. CDR3 DNA: TGTGCCAGTAGTACAGAATCCGAGGGCAGGGTGAACTACGAGCAGTACTTC. Combining the CDR3 with reference TRBV19 and TRBJ2-7 gives the whole variable domain DGGITQSPKYLFRKEGQNVTLSCEQNLNHDAMYWYRQDPGQGLRLIYYSQIVNDFQKGDIAEGYSVSREKKESFPLTVTSAQKNPTAFYLCASSTESEGRVNYEQYFGPGTRLTVT.

V and J are TRBV2 and TRBJ2-5; TRBD1 matches at 9 bases. The CDR3 is 15 amino acids. With 2 bases clipped from V and 5 bases from J, the junction kept 6 bases outside the gene matches. From germline, CDR1 is SNHLY and CDR2 FYNNEI. The CDR3 coding sequence is TGTGCCAGCAGTGAAACTAACAGGGGGCAGGAGACCCAGTACTTC. Encoded protein: CASSETNRGQETQYF. Based on the CDR3 plus reference TRBV2 and TRBJ2-5, the full variable domain is EPEVTQTPSHQVTQMGQEVILRCVPISNHLYFYWYRQILGQKVEFLVSFYNNEISEKSEIFDDQFSVERPDGSNFTLKIRSTKLEDSAMYFCASSETNRGQETQYFGPGTRLLVL.

V gene TRBV5-1 combines with J gene TRBJ2-7; 8 bases are a match to TRBD1. The CDR3 contains 14 residues. J lost 2 bases, V lost 2 bases, and 3 bases had no gene match. Germline assignment: CDR1 SGHRS and CDR2 YFSETQ. The CDR3 nucleotides read TGCGCCAGCAGCTTAAGGGACAGGCCCTACGAGCAGTACTTC. Translation: CASSLRDRPYEQYF.

The genes are TRBV6-1 and TRBJ2-2; D remains ambiguous. V gave up 6 bases and J gave up 3 bases, with 11 bases separating them. Germline loops: CDR1 MNHNS, CDR2 SASEGT. The CDR3 contains 14 residues. CDR3 loop: CASRGRVDTGELFF. Written as DNA, the CDR3 is TGTGCCAGCAGGGGTAGGGTGGACACCGGGGAGCTGTTTTTT.

V usage is TRBV6-6 and J usage is TRBJ2-7; TRBD1 matches at 10 bases. Germline trimming cut 2 bases from V and 3 bases from J; bases unmatched to any gene: 7. The CDR3 runs 16 residues. CDR1 is MNHNY, CDR2 SVGAGI, per germline (reference sequence). In DNA, the CDR3 is TGTGCCAGCAGTTACCGGGGACAGGGGCAACTCTACGAGCAGTACTTC. Its translation: CASSYRGQGQLYEQYF.

This chain uses TRBV19 with TRBJ2-1; no firm D call. The CDR3 sequence is 15 residues long. The germline V gene encodes CDR1 LNHDA and CDR2 SQIVND (reference sequence). Trimming shortened V by 1 base and J by 2 bases, and 9 bases separated the two germline ends. DNA of the CDR3: TGTGCCAGTAGTATAGGGGGTGGGCCCTACAATGAGCAGTTCTTC. As protein: CASSIGGGPYNEQFF.

The V gene is TRBV4-3, the J gene TRBJ1-2, with 7 bases fitting TRBD1. CDR1 is LGHNA, CDR2 YSLEER, per germline. With V trimmed by 1 base and J by 6 bases, 5 bases remained unmatched. The CDR3 runs to 14 residues. This CDR3 reads CASSQVQGQNGYTF. DNA of the CDR3: TGCGCCAGCAGCCAAGTACAGGGACAGAATGGCTACACCTTC.

The chain couples TRBV28 to TRBJ2-7; no reliable D call. V lost 5 bases and J lost 6, with 17 bases in between. The germline CDR1 and CDR2 sequences are MDHEN and SYDVKM. The CDR3 is 14 amino acids. CDR3 sequence reads: CASSAQTVPTEQYF. In DNA, the CDR3 is TGTGCCAGCAGTGCCCAGACCGTGCCTACCGAGCAGTACTTC.

The gene calls are TRBV19 and TRBJ2-1, with 11 bases fitting TRBD2. CDR1 is LNHDA, CDR2 SQIVND, per germline (reference sequence). The CDR3 has 17 amino acids. V lost 1 base and J lost 3; bases outside the gene matches: 5. The CDR3 DNA follows: TGTGCCAGTAGTATAGGGCCACTAGCGGGGGACTACAATGAGCAGTTCTTC. Amino acids: CASSIGPLAGDYNEQFF.

This sequence joins TRBV2 and TRBJ1-2; 7 bases are shared with TRBD1. The CDR3 totals 15 residues. Germline CDR1 and CDR2: SNHLY and FYNNEI. V lost 11 bases to trimming and J lost 1 base; unmatched junction nucleotides: 13. DNA of the CDR3: TGTGCCGTAACCGGGACAGAGAATTTTAACTATGGCTACACCTTC. It encodes CAVTGTENFNYGYTF.

The chain is built from TRBV6-6 and TRBJ1-1; D remains ambiguous. Germline CDR1 is MNHNY and CDR2 is SVGAGI (reference sequence). With 3 bases removed from V and 1 base from J, the gap between germline ends came to 6 bases. The CDR3 runs 13 residues. This CDR3 reads CASSYLRNTEAFF. Here the CDR3 DNA reads TGTGCCAGCAGTTATCTCCGGAACACTGAAGCTTTCTTT.

The chain uses TRBV5-6 and TRBJ2-1; D is perhaps TRBD2 (7 bases). CDR3 length: 16 amino acids. The V and J ends lost 4 bases and 5 bases respectively, with 19 bases between them. Germline loops: CDR1 SGHDT, CDR2 YYEEEE. The CDR3 region is CASSPLGGGPNNEQFF. DNA of the CDR3: TGTGCCAGCAGCCCCCTGGGGGGGGGGCCTAACAATGAGCAGTTCTTC.

The V and J genes are TRBV27 and TRBJ2-2; D may match TRBD1 or TRBD2 (6 bases each). CDR3 length: 17 residues. Germline CDR1 MNHEY, CDR2 SMNVEV (reference sequence). The V and J ends lost 3 bases and 7 bases respectively, with 21 bases between them. The CDR3 DNA sequence: TGTGCCAGCAGTTTGAGGGGGGCTCAGGGACATGGCGGGGAGCTGTTTTTT. Its protein is CASSLRGAQGHGGELFF.

The chain couples TRBV7-3 to TRBJ1-1, with D perhaps TRBD1 (5 bases). Trimming removed 5 bases from V and 5 bases from J, with 15 bases in between. Germline lookup yields CDR1 SGHTA and CDR2 FQGTGA. This CDR3 has 14 amino acids. The CDR3 loop is CASSPDRLGTEAFF. In nucleotides, the CDR3 is TGTGCCAGCAGCCCTGACAGACTTGGGACTGAAGCTTTCTTT.

This chain connects TRBV27 to TRBJ1-1; maybe TRBD1 (5 bases). Germline CDR1 and CDR2: MNHEY and SMNVEV (reference sequence). The CDR3 has 18 residues. V dropped 5 bases and J dropped 4 bases, with 26 bases sitting between them. The CDR3 nucleotides are TGTGCCAGCAGTCTCGACAGACCCCTATACCTATCGGGCACTGAAGCTTTCTTT. This encodes CASSLDRPLYLSGTEAFF.

The CDR3 sequence: CASSQQGRNEQFF. CDR3 in DNA: TGCGCCAGCAGCCAACAGGGGAGGAATGAGCAGTTCTTC. The V gene is TRBV4-1, the J gene TRBJ2-1; D possibly uses TRBD1 or TRBD2 (6 bases each). The CDR3 has 13 residues. Germline V gene sequence: CDR1 MGHRA, CDR2 YSYEKL. V was pared by 2 bases and J by 7 bases, with 9 bases between.

This rearrangement joins TRBV13 to TRBJ2-5; D possibly corresponds to TRBD1 (5 bases). CDR1 and CDR2 from the germline V gene are PRHDT and FYEKMQ (reference sequence). The CDR3 sequence is 14 residues long. Deletions cut 1 base from V and 5 bases from J, with 11 bases between. Written as DNA, the CDR3 is TGTGCCAGCAGCTTAGACAGGAGTGGGGAGACCCAGTACTTC. The encoded protein is CASSLDRSGETQYF.

The V and J genes are TRBV5-6 and TRBJ2-6; 7 bases are a match to TRBD1. Per germline, CDR1 SGHDT and CDR2 YYEEEE. V shed 0 bases, J shed 0 bases, and the junction held 9 bases outside the gene matches. The CDR3 extends over 19 amino acids. CDR3 DNA: TGTGCCAGCAGCTTGGAACAGGGGTCAACCCACTCTGGGGCCAACGTCCTGACTTTC. Its translation is CASSLEQGSTHSGANVLTF.

The chain couples TRBV15 to TRBJ2-5; 10 nucleotides align to TRBD2. The CDR3 runs to 17 residues. The V segment lost 0 bases and the J segment 5 bases; nucleotides outside the gene matches: 9. Germline CDR1 reads LNHNV; CDR2 reads YYDKDF (reference sequence). The CDR3, as DNA: TGTGCCACCAGCAGAGAGAAGCCGGGACTAGCGTGGGAGACCCAGTACTTC. Translating gives CATSREKPGLAWETQYF.

The chain links TRBV9 to TRBJ2-1; tentatively, D is TRBD2 (6 bases). Germline V gene lookup returns CDR1 SGDLS and CDR2 YYNGEE. Trimming took off 1 base at V and 0 bases at J, with 11 bases between the two ends. CDR3 length: 16 amino acids. CDR3 region: CASSVNNGGSYNEQFF. The CDR3 nucleotides are TGTGCCAGCAGCGTAAACAACGGGGGCTCCTACAATGAGCAGTTCTTC.

The chain carries TRBV2 and TRBJ1-5; unclear D gene. CDR1 is SNHLY, CDR2 FYNNEI, per germline. V lost 2 bases and J 6 bases, leaving 8 bases between the germline ends. CDR3 length: 13 amino acids. CDR3 loop: CASSERVGQPQHF. The CDR3 DNA reads TGTGCCAGCAGTGAACGGGTAGGTCAGCCCCAGCATTTT.

V is TRBV27 and J is TRBJ1-2; 9 nucleotides align to TRBD1. The CDR3 covers 13 residues. The trim removed 5 bases at V and 8 bases at J, leaving 6 bases unmatched. Germline-derived CDR1 and CDR2 are MNHEY and SMNVEV (reference sequence). The CDR3 nucleotides read TGTGCCAGCAGTCCGTACAGGGGGCAAGGCTACACCTTC. Translated, it gives CASSPYRGQGYTF.